This T cell receptor beta chain stems from a study of regulatory T cells in long-lasting Graves disease. Researchers made TCR beta libraries by using iRepertoire HTBI primers and running Arm-PCR on CDR3 regions. TCRdb fed the multiplex PCR reads into MiXCR, producing one record per CDR3 protein. Found here are around 500,000 distinct CDR3 sequences, about 13% of them singletons; the top ten hold over 7.5%. This sample's time point: newly diagnosed GD, antithyroid drugs for less than 3 months. Extracted RNA from PBMCs served as the source of the TCR library. Trimming removed 3 bases from V and 7 bases from J, with 18 bases in between. The length of the CDR3 is 15 residues. Per germline, CDR1 WNHNN and CDR2 SYGVQD (reference sequence). These data also featured in a second study, about T cells in Graves' hyperthyroidism and ophthalmopathy.

The rearrangement uses TRBV10-1 and TRBJ1-1; D is unresolved. The specimen was peripheral blood mononuclear cells (PBMCs), collected at new diagnosis, from a patient treated with antithyroid drugs. This clonotype was obtained from a young man with Graves disease. For the CDR3, the DNA is TGCGCCAGCAGTGATGGGTTAGGGCGGGCAAGTGAAGCTTTCTTT. Protein sequence: CASSDGLGRASEAFF.